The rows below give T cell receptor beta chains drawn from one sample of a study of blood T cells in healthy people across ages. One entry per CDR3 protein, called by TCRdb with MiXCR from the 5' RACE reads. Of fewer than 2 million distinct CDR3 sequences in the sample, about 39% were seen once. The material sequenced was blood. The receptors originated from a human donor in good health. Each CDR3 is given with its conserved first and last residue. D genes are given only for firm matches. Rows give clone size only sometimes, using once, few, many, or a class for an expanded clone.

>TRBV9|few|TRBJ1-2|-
TGTGCCAGCAGCGTAGATCCCAGCCCCGCTAACTATGGCTACACCTTC
CASSVDPSPANYGYTF
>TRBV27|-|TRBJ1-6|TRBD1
TGTGCCAGCAGTTTCGACAGGGGGATTTCACCCCTCCACTTT
CASSFDRGISPLHF
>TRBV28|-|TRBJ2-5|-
TGTGCCAGCAGTCCTCCGGGCCCTCCCGGGCCAGAGACCCAGTACTTC
CASSPPGPPGPETQYF
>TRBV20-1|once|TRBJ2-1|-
TGCAGTGCTCCGGACTTCACAAATGAGCAGTTCTTC
CSAPDFTNEQFF
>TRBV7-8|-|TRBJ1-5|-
TGTGCCAGCAGCTTAGAGGCACAGGGAAATCAGCCCCAGCATTTT
CASSLEAQGNQPQHF
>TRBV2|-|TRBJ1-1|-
TGTGCCAGCAGTGACGCTGGGTATATAGCTTTCTTT
CASSDAGYIAFF
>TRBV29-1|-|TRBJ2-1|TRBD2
TGCAGCGTCAGGGGCGGGGGGAGCAATGAGCAGTTCTTC
CSVRGGGSNEQFF
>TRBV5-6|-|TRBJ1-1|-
TGTGCCAGCAGCTTGATCCAAGGGGCGCACACTGAAGCTTTCTTT
CASSLIQGAHTEAFF
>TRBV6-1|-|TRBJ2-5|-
TGTGCCAGCAGCAAGACTCGAATACAGGGTTTCCAAGAGACCCAGTACTTC
CASSKTRIQGFQETQYF
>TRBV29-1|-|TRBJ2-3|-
TGCAGCGTCCTACCGGGAAACACAGATACGCAGTATTTT
CSVLPGNTDTQYF
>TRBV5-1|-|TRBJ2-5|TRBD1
TGCGCCAGCAGCCCTCGGCTGGACAGGTACCAAGAGACCCGGTACTTC
CASSPRLDRYQETRYF
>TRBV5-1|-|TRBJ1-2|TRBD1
TGCGCCAGCAGCTTACCCGGGACAGAAAACGTAGAGGGCTACACCTTC
CASSLPGTENVEGYTF
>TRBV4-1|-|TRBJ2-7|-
TGCGCCAGCAGCCAAGGGACAGTGGACTACGAGCAGTACTTC
CASSQGTVDYEQYF
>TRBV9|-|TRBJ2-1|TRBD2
TGTGCCAGCAGCTCCTCGACTAGCGGGGGTACCAACGAGCAGTTCTTC
CASSSSTSGGTNEQFF
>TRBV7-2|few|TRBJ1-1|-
TGTGCCACCGAGCTCCGACAGAACACTGAAGCTTTCTTT
CATELRQNTEAFF
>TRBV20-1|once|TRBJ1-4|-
TGCAGTGCTAGTAGGGGCCTCGGAGCTTATGAAAAACTGTTTTTT
CSASRGLGAYEKLFF
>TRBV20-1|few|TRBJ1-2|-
TGCAGTGCTAGAGATCCCGGCGACAAGGCGGGGGGCTACACCTTC
CSARDPGDKAGGYTF
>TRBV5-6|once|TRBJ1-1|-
TGTGCCAGCAGCTTTTACTCTAGCACTGAAGCTTTCTTT
CASSFYSSTEAFF
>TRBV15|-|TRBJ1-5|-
TGTGCCACCAGCAGAGACAGGGTGGTTGGTGTTCAGCCCCAGCATTTT
CATSRDRVVGVQPQHF
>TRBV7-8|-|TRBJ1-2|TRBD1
TGTGCCAGCATAGGACAGGGGGGACGTGGCTACACCTTC
CASIGQGGRGYTF
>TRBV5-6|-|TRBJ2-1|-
TGTGCCAGCAGCGTTGAGGTGACAGACACTGAGCAGTTCTTC
CASSVEVTDTEQFF
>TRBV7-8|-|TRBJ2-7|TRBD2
TGTGCCAGCAGCCCGCTGGGGAGCGGGGGGCCTCAAACCCAGTACTTC
CASSPLGSGGPQTQYF
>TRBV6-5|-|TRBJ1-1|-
TGTGCCACTCATCACAGGGTTAACACTGAAGCTTTCTTT
CATHHRVNTEAFF
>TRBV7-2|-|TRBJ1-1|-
TGTGCCAGCCTTGGGAGTGGGTTAGGAGGAAATGAAGCTTTCTTT
CASLGSGLGGNEAFF
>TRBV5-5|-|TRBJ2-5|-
TGTGCCAGCAGCTCGGTTAGCGGCCAAGAGACCCAGTACTTC
CASSSVSGQETQYF
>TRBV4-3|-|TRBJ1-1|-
TGCGCCAGCAGCCTCGAGGTGGTGAACACTGAAGCTTTCTTT
CASSLEVVNTEAFF
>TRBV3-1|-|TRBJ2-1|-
TGTGCCAGCAGCCAAGAGGGAATCAGTACCTACAATGAGCAGTTCTTC
CASSQEGISTYNEQFF
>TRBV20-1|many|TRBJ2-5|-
TGCAGTGCTAGAGATGGTGGGGACGGAGAGACCCAGTACTTC
CSARDGGDGETQYF
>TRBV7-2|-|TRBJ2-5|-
TGTGCCAGCAGCTTGGCGGGGAAGGGATTGGAGACCCAGTACTTC
CASSLAGKGLETQYF
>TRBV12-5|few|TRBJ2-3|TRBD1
TGTGCTAGTGGTTTGGCCTGGACAGGGGAAGATGTCGATACGCAGTATTTT
CASGLAWTGEDVDTQYF
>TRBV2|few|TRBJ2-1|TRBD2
TGTGCCAGCCGAGGGGACGGGGGGTGGTACAATGAGCAGTTCTTC
CASRGDGGWYNEQFF
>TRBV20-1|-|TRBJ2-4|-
TGCAGTGCTAATCAGGGGCCCAAAAACATTCAGTACTTC
CSANQGPKNIQYF
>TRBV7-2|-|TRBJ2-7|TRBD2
TGTGCCAGCAGCCCGGGAGTAGCGGGGCCCTACGAGCAGTACTTC
CASSPGVAGPYEQYF